This T cell receptor (beta chain) came from a study of blood T cell repertoires in COVID-19. CDR3 length: 16 residues. Germline V lookup: CDR1 SGDLS, CDR2 YYNGEE. Trimming removed 0 bases from V and 4 bases from J, with 13 bases in between. Each exposed participant met a COVID-19 case in the 2 weeks preceding study entry. TCRdb's copy holds only in-frame clones and misses some; the assay was immunoSEQ multiplex PCR. This sample yields around 170,000 clones, of which approximately 80% are seen a single time; 14% belongs to the top ten. The sequencing sample was made of PBMCs or T cells enriched from blood (not recorded which). This rearrangement joins TRBV9 to TRBJ2-2, with a weak D call TRBD2 (7 bases). This TCR was recovered from a man between 60 and 70 years old who had been exposed to COVID-19. The chain's CDR3 is CASSVEGGGVTGELFF. The CDR3 nucleotides are TGTGCCAGCAGCGTAGAGGGAGGGGGAGTCACCGGGGAGCTGTTTTTT. The full variable domain, rest sourced from reference TRBV9 and TRBJ2-2, is DSGVTQTPKHLITATGQRVTLRCSPRSGDLSVYWYQQSLDQGLQFLIQYYNGEERAKGNILERFSAQQFPDLHSELNLSSLELGDSALYFCASSVEGGGVTGELFFGEGSRLTVL.